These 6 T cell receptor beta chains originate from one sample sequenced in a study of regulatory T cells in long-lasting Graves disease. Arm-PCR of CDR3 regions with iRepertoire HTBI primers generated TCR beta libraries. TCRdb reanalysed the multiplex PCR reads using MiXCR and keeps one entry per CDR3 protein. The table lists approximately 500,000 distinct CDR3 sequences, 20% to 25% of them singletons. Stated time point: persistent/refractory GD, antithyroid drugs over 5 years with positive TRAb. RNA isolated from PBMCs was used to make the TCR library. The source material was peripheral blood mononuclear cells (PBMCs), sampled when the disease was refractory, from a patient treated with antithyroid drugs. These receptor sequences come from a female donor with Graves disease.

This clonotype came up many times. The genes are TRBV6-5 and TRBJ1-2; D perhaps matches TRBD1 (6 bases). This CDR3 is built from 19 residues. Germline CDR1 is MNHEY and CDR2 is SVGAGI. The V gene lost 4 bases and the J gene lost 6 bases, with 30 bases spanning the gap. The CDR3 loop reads CASSWGGADRSGKENGYTF. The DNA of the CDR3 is TGTGCCAGCAGTTGGGGGGGGGCCGACAGGAGTGGGAAGGAGAATGGCTACACCTTC.

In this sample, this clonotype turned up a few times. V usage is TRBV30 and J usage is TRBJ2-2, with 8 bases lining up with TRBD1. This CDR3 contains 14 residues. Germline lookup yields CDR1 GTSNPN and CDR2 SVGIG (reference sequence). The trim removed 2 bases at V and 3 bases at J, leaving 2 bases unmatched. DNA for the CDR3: TGTGCCTGGAGTCCGACAGGGGACACCGGGGAGCTGTTTTTT. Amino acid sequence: CAWSPTGDTGELFF.

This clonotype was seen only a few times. The CDR3 sequence is CASSRDYPGGELFF. CDR3 DNA: TGTGCCAGCAGCCGGGACTACCCTGGGGGGGAGCTGTTTTTT. This chain uses TRBV27 with TRBJ2-2, with 7 nucleotides matching TRBD2. J was trimmed by 8 bases and V by 6 bases; bases with no gene match: 9. CDR3 length: 14 residues. The germline CDR1 and CDR2 sequences are MNHEY and SMNVEV (reference sequence).

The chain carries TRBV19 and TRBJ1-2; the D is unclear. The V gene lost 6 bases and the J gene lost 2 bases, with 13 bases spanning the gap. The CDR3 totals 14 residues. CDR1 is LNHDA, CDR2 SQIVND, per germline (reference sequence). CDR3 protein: CASRASGVNYGYTF. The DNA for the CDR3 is TGTGCCAGTAGGGCTAGCGGGGTAAACTATGGCTACACCTTC.

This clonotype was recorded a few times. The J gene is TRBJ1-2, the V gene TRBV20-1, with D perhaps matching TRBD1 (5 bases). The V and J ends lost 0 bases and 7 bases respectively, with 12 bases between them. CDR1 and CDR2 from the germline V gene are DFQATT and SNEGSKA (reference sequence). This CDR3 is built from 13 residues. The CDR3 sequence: CSARDQTDSGYTF. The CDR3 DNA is TGCAGTGCTAGAGACCAGACAGATTCTGGCTACACCTTC.

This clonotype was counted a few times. Here the CDR3 DNA reads TGTGCCAGTAGGCCAAACAGGGGAGGGAACTATGGCTACACCTTC. Protein: CASRPNRGGNYGYTF. The chain uses TRBV19 and TRBJ1-2; TRBD1 matches at 7 bases. The CDR3 runs 15 residues. V gave up 6 bases and J gave up 2 bases; unmatched junction bases: 9. The germline V gene encodes CDR1 LNHDA and CDR2 SQIVND (reference sequence).